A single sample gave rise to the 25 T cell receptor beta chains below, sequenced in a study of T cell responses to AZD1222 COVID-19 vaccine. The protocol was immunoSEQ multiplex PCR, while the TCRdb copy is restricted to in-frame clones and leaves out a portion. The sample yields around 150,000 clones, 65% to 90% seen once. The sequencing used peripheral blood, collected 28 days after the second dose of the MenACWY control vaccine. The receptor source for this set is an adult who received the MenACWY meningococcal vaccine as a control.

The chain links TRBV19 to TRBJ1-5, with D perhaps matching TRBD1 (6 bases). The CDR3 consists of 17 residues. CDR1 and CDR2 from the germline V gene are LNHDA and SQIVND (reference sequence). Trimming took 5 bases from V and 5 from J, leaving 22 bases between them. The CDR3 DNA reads TGTGCCAGTAGTGGTCCCCAACAGGGTGGGAAAGATCAGCCCCAGCATTTT. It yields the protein CASSGPQQGGKDQPQHF.

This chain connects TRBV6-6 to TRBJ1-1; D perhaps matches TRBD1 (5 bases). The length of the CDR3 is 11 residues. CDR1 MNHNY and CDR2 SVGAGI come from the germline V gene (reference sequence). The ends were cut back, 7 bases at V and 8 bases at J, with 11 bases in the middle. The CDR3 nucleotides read TGTGCCAGCATTCAGGGTTCGGAAGCTTTCTTT. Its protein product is CASIQGSEAFF.

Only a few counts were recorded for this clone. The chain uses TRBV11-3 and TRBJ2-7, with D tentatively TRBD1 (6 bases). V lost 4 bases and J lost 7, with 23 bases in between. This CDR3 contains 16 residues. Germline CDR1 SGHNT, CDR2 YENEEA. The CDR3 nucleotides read TGTGCCAGCAGCTGGCTCCCCCGGCAGGGGTTTGGGGAGCAGTACTTC. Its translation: CASSWLPRQGFGEQYF.

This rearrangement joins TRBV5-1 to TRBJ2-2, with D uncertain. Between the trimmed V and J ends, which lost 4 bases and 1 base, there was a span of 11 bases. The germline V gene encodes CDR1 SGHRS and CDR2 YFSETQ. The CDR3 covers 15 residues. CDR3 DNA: TGCGCCAGCAGCACGGACGGTCTGAACACCGGGGAGCTGTTTTTT. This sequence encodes CASSTDGLNTGELFF. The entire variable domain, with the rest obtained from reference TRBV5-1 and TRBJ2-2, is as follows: KAGVTQTPRYLIKTRGQQVTLSCSPISGHRSVSWYQQTPGQGLQFLFEYFSETQRNKGNFPGRFSGRQFSNSRSEMNVSTLELGDSALYLCASSTDGLNTGELFFGEGSRLTVL.

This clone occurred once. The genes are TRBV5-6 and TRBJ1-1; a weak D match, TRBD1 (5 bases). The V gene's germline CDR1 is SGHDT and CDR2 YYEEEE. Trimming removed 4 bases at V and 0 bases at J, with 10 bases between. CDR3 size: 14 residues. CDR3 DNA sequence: TGTGCCAGCAGCGCGGGACCGGTGAACACTGAAGCTTTCTTT. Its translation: CASSAGPVNTEAFF.

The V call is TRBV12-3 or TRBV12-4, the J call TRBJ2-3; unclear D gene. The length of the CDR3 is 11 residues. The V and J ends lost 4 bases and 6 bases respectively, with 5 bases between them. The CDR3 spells CASSSWDTQYF. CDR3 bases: TGTGCCAGCAGTTCGTGGGATACGCAGTATTTT.

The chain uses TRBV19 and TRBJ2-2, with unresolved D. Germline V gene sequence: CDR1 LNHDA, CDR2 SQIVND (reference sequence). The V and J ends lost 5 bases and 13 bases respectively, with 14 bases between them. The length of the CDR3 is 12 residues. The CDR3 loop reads CASSPGPGPLFF. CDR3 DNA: TGTGCCAGTAGTCCGGGCCCTGGGCCGCTGTTTTTT. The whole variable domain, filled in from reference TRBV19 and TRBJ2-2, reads DGGITQSPKYLFRKEGQNVTLSCEQNLNHDAMYWYRQDPGQGLRLIYYSQIVNDFQKGDIAEGYSVSREKKESFPLTVTSAQKNPTAFYLCASSPGPGPLFFGEGSRLTVL.

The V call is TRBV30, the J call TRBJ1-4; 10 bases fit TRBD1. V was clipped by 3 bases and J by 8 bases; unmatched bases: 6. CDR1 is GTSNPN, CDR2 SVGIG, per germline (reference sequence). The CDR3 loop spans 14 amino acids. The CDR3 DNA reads TGTGCCTGGAGGCTGACAGGGGGCTACGAAAAACTGTTTTTT. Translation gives CAWRLTGGYEKLFF.

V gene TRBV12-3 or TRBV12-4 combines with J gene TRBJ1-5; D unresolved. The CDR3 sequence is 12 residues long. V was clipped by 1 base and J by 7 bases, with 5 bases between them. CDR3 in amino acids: CASSLDLQPQHF. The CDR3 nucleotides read TGTGCCAGCAGTTTAGACCTACAGCCCCAGCATTTT.

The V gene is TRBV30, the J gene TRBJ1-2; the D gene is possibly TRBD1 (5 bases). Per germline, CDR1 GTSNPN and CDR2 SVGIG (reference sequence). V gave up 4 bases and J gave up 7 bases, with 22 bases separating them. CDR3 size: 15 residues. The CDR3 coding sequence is TGTGCCTGGACTTGGGCCAGGGCCAATGAGGGTGGCTACACCTTC. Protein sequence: CAWTWARANEGGYTF. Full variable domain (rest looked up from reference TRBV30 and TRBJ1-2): SQTIHQWPATLVQPVGSPLSLECTVEGTSNPNLYWYRQAAGRGLQLLFYSVGIGQISSEVPQNLSASRPQDRQFILSSKKLLLSDSGFYLCAWTWARANEGGYTFGSGTRLTVV.

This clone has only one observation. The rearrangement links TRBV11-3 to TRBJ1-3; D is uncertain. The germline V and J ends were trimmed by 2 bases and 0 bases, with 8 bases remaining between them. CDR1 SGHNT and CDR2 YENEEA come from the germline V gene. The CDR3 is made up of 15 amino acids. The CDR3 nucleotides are TGTGCCAGCAGCTTAATGTCTTTCTCTGGAAACACCATATATTTT. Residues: CASSLMSFSGNTIYF.

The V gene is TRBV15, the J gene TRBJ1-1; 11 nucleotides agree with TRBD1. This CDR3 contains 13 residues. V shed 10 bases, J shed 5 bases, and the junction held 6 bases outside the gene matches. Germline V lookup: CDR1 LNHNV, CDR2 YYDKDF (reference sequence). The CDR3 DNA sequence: TGTGCCAGCGGACAGGGGGCCGAAACTGAAGCTTTCTTT. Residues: CASGQGAETEAFF.

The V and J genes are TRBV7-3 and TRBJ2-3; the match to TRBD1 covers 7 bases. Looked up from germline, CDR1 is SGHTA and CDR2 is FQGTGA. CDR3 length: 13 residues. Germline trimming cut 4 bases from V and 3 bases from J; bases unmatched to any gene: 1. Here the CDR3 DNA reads TGTGCCAGCAGCTCCAGGGGGACAGATACGCAGTATTTT. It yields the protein CASSSRGTDTQYF.

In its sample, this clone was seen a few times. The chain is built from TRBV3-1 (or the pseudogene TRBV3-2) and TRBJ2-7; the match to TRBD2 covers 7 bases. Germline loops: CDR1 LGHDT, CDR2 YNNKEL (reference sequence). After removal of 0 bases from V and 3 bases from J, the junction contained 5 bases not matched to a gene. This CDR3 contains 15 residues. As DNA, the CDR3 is TGTGCCAGCAGCCAAGATACCCGGGGGGACTACGAGCAGTACTTC. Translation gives CASSQDTRGDYEQYF.

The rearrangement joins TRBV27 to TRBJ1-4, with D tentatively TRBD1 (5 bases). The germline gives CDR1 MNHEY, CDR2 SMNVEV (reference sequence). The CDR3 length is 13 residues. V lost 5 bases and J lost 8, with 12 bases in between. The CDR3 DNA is TGTGCCAGCAGTGTTAGGGGCGGCGAAAAACTGTTTTTT. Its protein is CASSVRGGEKLFF.

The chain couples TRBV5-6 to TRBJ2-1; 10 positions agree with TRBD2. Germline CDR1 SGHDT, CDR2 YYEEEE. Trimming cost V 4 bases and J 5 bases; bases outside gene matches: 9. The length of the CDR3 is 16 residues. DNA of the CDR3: TGTGCCAGCAGCAGGACTAGCGGAAACGGTAACAATGAGCAGTTCTTC. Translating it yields CASSRTSGNGNNEQFF.

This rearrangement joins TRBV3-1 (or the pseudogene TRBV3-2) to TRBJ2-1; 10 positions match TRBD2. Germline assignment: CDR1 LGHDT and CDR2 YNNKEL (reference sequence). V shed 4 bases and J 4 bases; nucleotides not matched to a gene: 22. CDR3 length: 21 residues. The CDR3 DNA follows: TGTGCCAGCAGCCCACCTACGGCGGGTGCTAGCGGGAGATTCGGGTACAATGAGCAGTTCTTC. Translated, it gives CASSPPTAGASGRFGYNEQFF.

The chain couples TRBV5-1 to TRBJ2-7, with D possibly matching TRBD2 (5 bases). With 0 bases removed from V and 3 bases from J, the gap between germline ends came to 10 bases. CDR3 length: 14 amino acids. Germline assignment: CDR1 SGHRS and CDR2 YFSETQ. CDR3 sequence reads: CASSLAGMDYEQYF. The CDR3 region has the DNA TGCGCCAGCAGCTTGGCGGGGATGGACTACGAGCAGTACTTC.

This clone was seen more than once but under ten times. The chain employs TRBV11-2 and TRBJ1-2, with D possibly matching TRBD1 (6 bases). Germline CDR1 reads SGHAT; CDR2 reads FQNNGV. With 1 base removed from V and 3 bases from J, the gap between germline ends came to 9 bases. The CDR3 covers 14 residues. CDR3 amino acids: CASSLVGGHYGYTF. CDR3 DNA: TGTGCCAGCAGCTTAGTTGGGGGCCACTATGGCTACACCTTC.

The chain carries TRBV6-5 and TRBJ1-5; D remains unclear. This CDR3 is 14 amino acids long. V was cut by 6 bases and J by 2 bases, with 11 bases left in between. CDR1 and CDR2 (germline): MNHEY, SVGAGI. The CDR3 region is CASRNPAGNQPQHF. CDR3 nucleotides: TGTGCCAGCAGGAACCCGGCAGGCAATCAGCCCCAGCATTTT.

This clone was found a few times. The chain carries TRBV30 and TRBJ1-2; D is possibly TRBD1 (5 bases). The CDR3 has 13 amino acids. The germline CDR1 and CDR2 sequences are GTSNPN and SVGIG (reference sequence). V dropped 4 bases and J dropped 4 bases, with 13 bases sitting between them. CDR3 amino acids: CAWKGREGYGYTF. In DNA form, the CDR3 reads TGTGCCTGGAAGGGCAGGGAAGGCTATGGCTACACCTTC.

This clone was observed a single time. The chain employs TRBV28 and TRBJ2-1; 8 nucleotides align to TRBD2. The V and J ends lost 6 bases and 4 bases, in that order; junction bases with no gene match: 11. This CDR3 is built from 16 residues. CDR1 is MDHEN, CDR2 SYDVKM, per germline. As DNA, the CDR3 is TGTGCCAGCAGCCCTTTCGTAGCGGGGTTGTACAATGAGCAGTTCTTC. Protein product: CASSPFVAGLYNEQFF.

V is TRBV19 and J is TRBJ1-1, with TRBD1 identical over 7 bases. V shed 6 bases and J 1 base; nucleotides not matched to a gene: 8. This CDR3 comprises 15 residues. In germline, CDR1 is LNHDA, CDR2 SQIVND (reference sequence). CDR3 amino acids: CASSVQGEGNTEAFF. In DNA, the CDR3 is TGTGCCAGTAGCGTCCAGGGGGAGGGGAACACTGAAGCTTTCTTT.

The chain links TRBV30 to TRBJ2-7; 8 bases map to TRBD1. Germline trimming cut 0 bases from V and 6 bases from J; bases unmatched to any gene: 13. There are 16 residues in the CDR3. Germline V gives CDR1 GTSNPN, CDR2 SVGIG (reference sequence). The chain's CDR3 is CAWSVFYDRGIGEQYF. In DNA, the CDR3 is TGTGCCTGGAGTGTATTTTACGACAGGGGAATTGGCGAGCAGTACTTC.

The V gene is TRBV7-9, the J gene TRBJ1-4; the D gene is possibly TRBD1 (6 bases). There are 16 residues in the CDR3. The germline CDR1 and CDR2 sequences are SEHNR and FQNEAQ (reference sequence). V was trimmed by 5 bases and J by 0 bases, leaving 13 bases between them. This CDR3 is CASSLGQQTTNEKLFF. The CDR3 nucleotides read TGTGCCAGCAGCCTCGGACAGCAAACAACTAATGAAAAACTGTTTTTT.